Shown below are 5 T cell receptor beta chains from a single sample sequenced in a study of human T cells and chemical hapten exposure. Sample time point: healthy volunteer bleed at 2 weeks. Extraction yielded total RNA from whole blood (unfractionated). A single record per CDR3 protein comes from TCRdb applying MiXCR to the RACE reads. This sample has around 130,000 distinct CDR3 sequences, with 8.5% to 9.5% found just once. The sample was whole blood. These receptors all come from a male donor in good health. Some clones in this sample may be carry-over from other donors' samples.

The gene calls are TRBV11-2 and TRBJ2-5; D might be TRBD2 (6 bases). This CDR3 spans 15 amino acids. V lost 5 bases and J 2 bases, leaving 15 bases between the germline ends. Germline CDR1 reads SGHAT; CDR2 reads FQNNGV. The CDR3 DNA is TGTGCCAGCAGCCCCATTGCGGGAAGGCAAGAGACCCAGTACTTC. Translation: CASSPIAGRQETQYF.

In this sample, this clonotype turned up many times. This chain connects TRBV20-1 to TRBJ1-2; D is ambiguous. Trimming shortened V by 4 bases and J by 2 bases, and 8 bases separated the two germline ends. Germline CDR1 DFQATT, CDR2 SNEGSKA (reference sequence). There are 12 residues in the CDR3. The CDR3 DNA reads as TGCAGTGCTATGCCAGGCAACTATGGCTACACCTTC. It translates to CSAMPGNYGYTF.

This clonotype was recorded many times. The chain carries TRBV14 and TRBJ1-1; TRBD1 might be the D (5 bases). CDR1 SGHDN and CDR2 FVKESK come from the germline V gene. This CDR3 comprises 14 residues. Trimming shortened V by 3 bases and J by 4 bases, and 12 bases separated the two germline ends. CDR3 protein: CASSQGSGGTEAFF. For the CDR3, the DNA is TGTGCCAGCAGCCAGGGAAGCGGGGGCACTGAAGCTTTCTTT.

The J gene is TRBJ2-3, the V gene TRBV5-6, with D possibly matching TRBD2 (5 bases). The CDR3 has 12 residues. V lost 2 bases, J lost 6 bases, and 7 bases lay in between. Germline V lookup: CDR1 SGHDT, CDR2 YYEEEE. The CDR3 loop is CASSFAGDTQYF. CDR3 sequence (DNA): TGTGCCAGCAGCTTCGCGGGCGATACGCAGTATTTT.

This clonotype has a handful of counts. CDR3 DNA: TGTGCCAGCAGTCGGGGACTAGCGGGAACCCAAGAGACCCAGTACTTC. It translates to CASSRGLAGTQETQYF. This chain links TRBV27 with TRBJ2-5; 13 positions match TRBD2. From germline, CDR1 is MNHEY and CDR2 SMNVEV (reference sequence). There are 16 residues in the CDR3. V lost 5 bases to trimming and J lost 1 base; unmatched junction nucleotides: 4.